This TCR beta chain came from a study of blood T cell repertoires in COVID-19 (dated by TCRdb to about 2020). Study-level background: Samples covering the acute and convalescent phases of COVID-19 were provided by collaborators in the United States, Italy and Spain. The prospective study material was composed of cDNA or gDNA derived from T cells, B-cell-depleted T cells, or PBMCs. Deeply sampled blood TCRbeta repertoires from subjects exposed to, actively infected with, or recovered from COVID-19 were included in the dataset. A freely available public database, intended as a resource for researchers studying the immune response to SARS-CoV-2, is where the repertoires were released. The samples were drawn from the first 160 participants of the ongoing ImmuneRACE study and from 1,254 subjects provided by 6 global collaborators. The sample metadata nearly always contained a de-identified subject ID, COVID-19 status, age in years and sex. HLA class I and class II types, where available, came from metadata supplied by the sample provider rather than from assay-based typing. Overall study results and their limits: The amount of clinical and demographic metadata varied by source and participant and was provided uncurated.

Points on this clone: What this receptor recognizes is not known. No much larger clonotype is one base removed from it; base qualities were not supplied.

TCRbeta CDR3 regions were amplified from genomic DNA by means of the immunoSEQ Assay, a bias-controlled multiplex PCR. The original pipeline was this. Nucleated cell counts per sample were estimated from amplification of reference gene primers within the assay. Sequence reads were collapsed and filtered to measure the absolute abundance of every unique TCRbeta CDR3 rearrangement. For each sample, productive Simpson clonality was calculated by taking the square root of Simpson's diversity index across productive rearrangements. TCRdb mirrors the immuneACCESS table, restricted to in-frame sequences. Some clones are absent from its copies; in checked studies, under half trace to an unresolved V gene, and the reason for the others is unknown. That table supplies the V and J calls and clone size; D and trimming were determined from the DNA. This sample gives some 460,000 clones in total; 70% to 90% of them show up just once. Roughly 1.9% of the sample lies in the top ten.

Participants in the prospective study were enrolled through a virtual design, were aged roughly 18 to 100 years, and lived in approximately 25 United States geographic areas. Cohort assignment in the prospective study relied on participant-reported clinical history from a screening survey and a study questionnaire. In the prospective study, mobile phlebotomists collected whole blood, serum and a nasopharyngeal or oropharyngeal swab from each participant. Prospective study participants could optionally give additional blood draws and questionnaires over an approximately 2-month period. Before DNA extraction, blood samples from the prospective study were shipped at room temperature or frozen. What was sequenced was PBMCs or T cells enriched from blood (not recorded which). The source is a woman under 30 with acute COVID-19.

The sequenced DNA is TGTGCCAGCAGCTTAGGGTATAGCGGGATCTACAATGAGCAGTTCTTC. Translation gives CASSLGYSGIYNEQFF. The V gene is TRBV11-2 and the J gene is TRBJ2-1, with 8 junctional bases fitting TRBD2. Inclusive of the bounding cysteine and phenylalanine, the CDR3 is 16 residues long. The retained sequence is limited to the CDR3, 48 bases, with the frame set at the first base. Compared with germline, V lacks 1 base and J lacks 3 bases; bases without a gene match: 5. In the germline V gene, CDR1 corresponds to SGHAT and CDR2 to FQNNGV.